Following are 31 T cell receptor beta chains from one sample sequenced in a study of cytomegalovirus exposure and HLA in healthy donors. PCR amplification relied on 60 Vbeta primers (plus 13 Jbeta primers). Generated by immunoSEQ multiplex PCR, the TCRdb table keeps only in-frame clones and is missing some. The sample table sets out around 100,000 clones. Sequences were obtained from PBMCs. All receptors derive from a middle-aged man in good health and CMV-seronegative.

This sequence joins TRBV7-2 and TRBJ2-7; the D is unclear. CDR1 is SGHTA and CDR2 is FQGNSA in the germline V gene. Deletions cut 4 bases from V and 0 bases from J, with 7 bases between. The CDR3 runs to 13 residues. CDR3 amino acids: CASSSQSSYEQYF. The CDR3 DNA sequence: TGTGCCAGCAGCTCACAGAGCTCCTACGAGCAGTACTTC.

The chain recombines TRBV4-3 with TRBJ2-4; D not certain. The germline V gene has CDR1 LGHNA and CDR2 YSLEER. The CDR3 spans 14 residues. Trimming cost V 0 bases and J 8 bases, with 11 bases left between them. This chain's CDR3 is CASSQDRRVDIQYF. In DNA form, the CDR3 reads TGCGCCAGCAGCCAAGACCGGAGAGTAGACATTCAGTACTTC.

V gene TRBV5-1 combines with J gene TRBJ2-1, with TRBD2 matching over 13 bases. J lost 0 bases, V lost 0 bases, and 9 bases had no gene match. Germline V gene data show CDR1 as SGHRS and CDR2 as YFSETQ. The CDR3 totals 20 residues. For the CDR3, the DNA is TGCGCCAGCAGCTTGGCAGGCACTAGCGGGAGGGAGGGCTCCTACAATGAGCAGTTCTTC. Protein: CASSLAGTSGREGSYNEQFF.

The chain employs TRBV9 and TRBJ1-3, with D possibly matching TRBD1 (6 bases). V was clipped by 0 bases and J by 4 bases, with 11 bases between them. In germline, CDR1 is SGDLS, CDR2 YYNGEE. The CDR3 extends over 15 amino acids. The DNA of the CDR3 is TGTGCCAGCAGCGTAGACTCCCAGGGGGGAAACACCATATATTTT. Protein product: CASSVDSQGGNTIYF.

V usage is TRBV18 and J usage is TRBJ1-2; D is undetermined. This CDR3 region has 13 residues. The V and J ends lost 3 bases and 6 bases respectively, with 11 bases between them. CDR1 and CDR2 (germline): KGHSH, LQKENI. CDR3 in amino acids: CASSPVSRDGYTF. The CDR3 DNA is TGTGCCAGCTCACCGGTAAGCCGGGATGGCTACACCTTC.

The V call is TRBV6-4, the J call TRBJ2-1; 11 bases match TRBD2. The CDR3 runs 17 residues. V lost 3 bases and J lost 7; bases outside the gene matches: 11. Germline CDR1 reads MRHNA; CDR2 reads SNTAGT. Written as DNA, the CDR3 is TGTGCCAGCAGTGAAGAGGGGCTAGCGGGGGGCGTGAATGAGCAGTTCTTC. Translating gives CASSEEGLAGGVNEQFF.

The genes are TRBV29-1 and TRBJ1-1; D is ambiguous. Per germline, CDR1 SQVTM and CDR2 ANQGSEA. The CDR3 spans 13 residues. Trimming shortened V by 4 bases and J by 4 bases, and 13 bases separated the two germline ends. The CDR3 loop is CSVVDAGRTEAFF. CDR3 sequence (DNA): TGCAGCGTTGTAGATGCGGGCCGCACTGAAGCTTTCTTT.

V and J are TRBV10-3 and TRBJ1-5; 7 bases are shared with TRBD1. This CDR3 spans 13 amino acids. CDR1 is ENHRY and CDR2 is SYGVKD in the germline V gene. After removal of 6 bases from V and 5 bases from J, the junction contained 4 bases not matched to a gene. The CDR3 DNA is TGTGCCATCAGCGGGACAGTAGATCAGCCCCAGCATTTT. This codes for CAISGTVDQPQHF.

The rearrangement joins TRBV5-4 to TRBJ1-1, with 7 bases matching TRBD1. J gave up 8 bases and V 4 bases, and 8 bases lay outside the gene matches. The CDR3 spans 13 residues. The V gene's germline CDR1 is SGHNT and CDR2 YYREEE (reference sequence). In DNA, the CDR3 is TGTGCCAGCAGCGTTCGAGGGGGCTCCGAAGCTTTCTTT. It yields the protein CASSVRGGSEAFF. Filled out from reference TRBV5-4 and TRBJ1-1, the complete variable domain reads ETGVTQSPTHLIKTRGQQVTLRCSSQSGHNTVSWYQQALGQGPQFIFQYYREEENGRGNFPPRFSGLQFPNYSSELNVNALELDDSALYLCASSVRGGSEAFFGQGTRLTVV.

The V gene is TRBV4-1, the J gene TRBJ2-7; 8 bases line up with TRBD2. The CDR3 is made up of 16 amino acids. Germline V CDR1 and CDR2: MGHRA, YSYEKL. V trimming: 0 bases; J trimming: 3 bases; junction bases outside the gene matches: 7. CDR3 nucleotide sequence: TGCGCCAGCAGCCAAGAAGTCGGGACTAGTCTCTACGAGCAGTACTTC. It is translated as CASSQEVGTSLYEQYF.

The chain employs TRBV7-8 and TRBJ1-1; 11 bases align to TRBD1. With V trimmed by 5 bases and J by 11 bases, 7 bases remained unmatched. Germline CDR1 reads SGHVS; CDR2 reads FQNEAQ. The CDR3 has 13 amino acids. The CDR3 DNA follows: TGTGCCAGCAGCAAGAGGACAGGGGGCTTTGCTTTCTTT. Amino acid sequence: CASSKRTGGFAFF.

This chain joins TRBV19 and TRBJ2-3; a weak D match, TRBD1 (6 bases). Germline V CDR1 and CDR2: LNHDA, SQIVND (reference sequence). CDR3 length: 15 amino acids. V dropped 0 bases and J dropped 1 base, with 8 bases sitting between them. The CDR3 reads CASSIEGAGTDTQYF. The CDR3 coding sequence is TGTGCCAGTAGTATAGAGGGGGCAGGCACAGATACGCAGTATTTT.

The chain carries TRBV29-1 and TRBJ1-1; 7 bases map to TRBD1. V trimming: 4 bases; J trimming: 4 bases; junction bases outside the gene matches: 3. CDR3 length: 12 amino acids. Germline CDR1 reads SQVTM; CDR2 reads ANQGSEA. CDR3 in DNA: TGCAGCGTTGTATACAGGGGCACTGAAGCTTTCTTT. Amino acid sequence: CSVVYRGTEAFF.

This CDR3 reads CASSIQQAQETQYF. The CDR3 bases are TGCGCCAGCAGCATACAGCAAGCCCAAGAGACCCAGTACTTC. The J gene is TRBJ2-5, the V gene TRBV5-1; no firm D call. The germline V and J ends were trimmed by 4 bases and 1 base, with 11 bases remaining between them. Germline values: CDR1 SGHRS, CDR2 YFSETQ. The CDR3 loop spans 14 amino acids. The full variable domain, completed using reference TRBV5-1 and TRBJ2-5, is KAGVTQTPRYLIKTRGQQVTLSCSPISGHRSVSWYQQTPGQGLQFLFEYFSETQRNKGNFPGRFSGRQFSNSRSEMNVSTLELGDSALYLCASSIQQAQETQYFGPGTRLLVL.

The chain uses TRBV12-5 and TRBJ2-2; TRBD1 aligns across 8 bases. V dropped 3 bases and J dropped 1; count of bases not matched to a gene: 7. The CDR3 extends over 17 amino acids. CDR1 is LGHNT, CDR2 FRNRAP, per germline. CDR3 residues: CASGFFSGTGNTGELFF. The CDR3 region has the DNA TGTGCTAGTGGTTTCTTTTCGGGGACAGGGAACACCGGGGAGCTGTTTTTT.

J is TRBJ1-2 and V is TRBV7-2; weak D call: TRBD1 (6 bases). The V and J ends lost 4 bases and 5 bases respectively, with 20 bases between them. Germline CDR1 and CDR2: SGHTA and FQGNSA. The CDR3 has 16 residues. As DNA, the CDR3 is TGTGCCAGCAGCTCCCTTGGCGGGGGCGCTTGGTATGGCTACACCTTC. Its protein product is CASSSLGGGAWYGYTF.

The V and J genes are TRBV13 and TRBJ2-1; 13 positions agree with TRBD2. Germline V CDR1 and CDR2: PRHDT, FYEKMQ (reference sequence). This CDR3 spans 17 amino acids. V lost 6 bases and J lost 9; bases outside the gene matches: 14. DNA of the CDR3: TGTGCCAGCAGTCCCACCGGCGGACTAGCGGGAGTTATTGAGCAGTTCTTC. Translated: CASSPTGGLAGVIEQFF.

The V and J genes are TRBV9 and TRBJ2-5, with 12 positions matching TRBD2. The CDR3 has 18 amino acids. Germline V CDR1 and CDR2: SGDLS, YYNGEE. The ends lost 2 bases at V and 1 base at J; junction bases unmatched: 9. The CDR3 is CASSVRPLAGGSQETQYF. DNA for the CDR3: TGTGCCAGCAGCGTCAGGCCACTAGCGGGAGGATCCCAAGAGACCCAGTACTTC.

The rearrangement uses TRBV15 and TRBJ1-5; 7 bases agree with TRBD1. The V gene's germline CDR1 is LNHNV and CDR2 YYDKDF (reference sequence). The CDR3 is 14 amino acids. V lost 8 bases and J lost 6; bases outside the gene matches: 10. CDR3 nucleotide sequence: TGTGCCACCGCAGAGATAACAGGGGTTCAGCCCCAGCATTTT. Its translation: CATAEITGVQPQHF.

The genes are TRBV5-1 and TRBJ2-1, with a weak D call TRBD1 (6 bases). The germline V gene encodes CDR1 SGHRS and CDR2 YFSETQ. The V gene lost 0 bases and the J gene lost 6 bases, with 13 bases spanning the gap. The CDR3 has 15 residues. The CDR3 coding sequence is TGCGCCAGCAGCTTGGGTAGGGGGTCGGGCAATGAGCAGTTCTTC. Encoded protein: CASSLGRGSGNEQFF.

The rearrangement joins TRBV6-5 to TRBJ2-6; the match to TRBD1 covers 9 bases. The ends lost 5 bases at V and 2 bases at J; junction bases unmatched: 1. Germline-derived CDR1 and CDR2 are MNHEY and SVGAGI. The CDR3 spans 15 residues. The CDR3 DNA sequence: TGTGCCAGCAGTAGGACAGGGGCTGGGGCCAACGTCCTGACTTTC. It is translated as CASSRTGAGANVLTF.

V usage is TRBV23-1 and J usage is TRBJ1-1, with D unclear. TRBV23-1 carries the ORF label, with uncertain function. The CDR3 totals 15 residues. Between the trimmed V and J ends, which lost 3 bases and 0 bases, there was a span of 11 bases. The CDR3 sequence: CASSHAGNMNTEAFF. The CDR3 DNA is TGCGCCAGCAGTCACGCAGGTAATATGAACACTGAAGCTTTCTTT.

CDR3 amino acids: CASWGGRTPQEQYF. In DNA form, the CDR3 reads TGTGCCAGTTGGGGGGGGCGGACCCCTCAAGAGCAGTACTTC. The V call is TRBV27, the J call TRBJ2-7; possibly TRBD2 for D (7 bases). Trimming took 9 bases from V and 7 from J, leaving 22 bases between them. This CDR3 region has 14 residues. In germline, CDR1 is MNHEY, CDR2 SMNVEV (reference sequence).

The chain uses TRBV11-3 and TRBJ2-7, with D perhaps matching TRBD1 (6 bases). The CDR3 totals 12 residues. Per germline, CDR1 SGHNT and CDR2 YENEEA. V was pared by 5 bases and J by 3 bases, with 8 bases between. The CDR3 nucleotides read TGTGCCAGCAGCACGACAGGCTACGAGCAGTACTTC. Translating gives CASSTTGYEQYF.

CDR3 amino acids: CASSEGTRILYEQYF. Here the CDR3 DNA reads TGCGCCAGCAGCGAGGGAACTAGGATCCTCTACGAGCAGTACTTC. The rearrangement joins TRBV10-2 to TRBJ2-7, with a weak D call TRBD2 (5 bases). V was shortened by 6 bases and J by 3 bases, with 18 bases between the two germline ends. The CDR3 spans 15 residues. CDR1 and CDR2 (germline): WSHSY, SAAADI.

This rearrangement joins TRBV30 to TRBJ1-1, with 8 bases identical to TRBD1. Germline CDR1 GTSNPN, CDR2 SVGIG (reference sequence). The CDR3 consists of 13 residues. V lost 6 bases to trimming and J lost 3 bases; unmatched junction nucleotides: 6. In nucleotides, the CDR3 is TGTGCCTGCCAACAGGGGGAAGACACTGAAGCTTTCTTT. It codes for CACQQGEDTEAFF.

The chain joins TRBV5-5 to TRBJ1-3, with TRBD1 identical over 10 bases. V shed 2 bases and J 1 base; nucleotides not matched to a gene: 6. The germline gives CDR1 SGHKS, CDR2 YYEKEE (reference sequence). The CDR3 spans 17 residues. The CDR3 loop is CASSFATGGQSGNTIYF. In DNA, the CDR3 is TGTGCCAGCAGCTTCGCGACAGGGGGCCAGTCTGGAAACACCATATATTTT.

The chain links TRBV18 to TRBJ2-5; TRBD2 agrees at 13 bases. J gave up 5 bases and V 5 bases, and 5 bases lay outside the gene matches. Looked up from germline, CDR1 is KGHSH and CDR2 is LQKENI. This CDR3 region has 15 residues. CDR3 residues: CASSSGLAGVETQYF. DNA of the CDR3: TGTGCCAGCTCATCCGGACTAGCGGGGGTGGAGACCCAGTACTTC.

Frequency places this clone as medium-sized (0.01 to 0.1%). Other nucleotide sequences from this sample produce the same CDR3. This sequence joins TRBV29-1 and TRBJ2-2; D uncertain. Germline V CDR1 and CDR2: SQVTM, ANQGSEA. This CDR3 comprises 14 residues. V was clipped by 3 bases and J by 1 base, with 9 bases between them. This CDR3 is CSVDLGGNTGELFF. Here the CDR3 DNA reads TGCAGCGTTGATCTTGGCGGGAACACCGGGGAGCTGTTTTTT.

The rearrangement links TRBV7-8 to TRBJ1-1; 9 nucleotides agree with TRBD1. The germline V gene encodes CDR1 SGHVS and CDR2 FQNEAQ. V lost 5 bases and J lost 8; bases outside the gene matches: 9. The CDR3 has 14 amino acids. Here the CDR3 DNA reads TGTGCCAGCAGCCTCGACGGGACAGGGAGAGAAGCTTTCTTT. Encoded protein: CASSLDGTGREAFF.

The chain couples TRBV19 to TRBJ2-3; possibly TRBD1 for D (6 bases). The germline V gene encodes CDR1 LNHDA and CDR2 SQIVND (reference sequence). Trimming left V 6 bases short and J 2 bases short, with 15 bases between. This CDR3 region has 15 residues. In DNA, the CDR3 is TGTGCCAGTAGATCGCGGACAGTCCCCACAGATACGCAGTATTTT. It codes for CASRSRTVPTDTQYF.